Sequencing of this T cell receptor (beta chain) was carried out in a study of early T cells in non-severe SARS-CoV-2 infection. Germline V CDR1 and CDR2: SGDLS, YYNGEE. Deletions cut 0 bases from V and 10 bases from J, with 14 bases between. The CDR3 is 15 amino acids. TCRdb redid the calling of the 5' RACE reads with MiXCR, one entry per CDR3 protein. This table has tens of thousands of distinct CDR3 sequences, about 16% appearing once. The TCR comes from an adult who was a healthcare worker with PCR-confirmed SARS-CoV-2 infection or an uninfected control (not recorded which). The chain carries TRBV9 and TRBJ1-6; D unclear. Source material: whole blood. The CDR3 protein is CASSVAVSSDSPLHF. For the CDR3, the DNA is TGTGCCAGCAGCGTAGCTGTTTCGAGTGACTCACCCCTCCACTTT. The full variable domain, rest sourced from reference TRBV9 and TRBJ1-6, is DSGVTQTPKHLITATGQRVTLRCSPRSGDLSVYWYQQSLDQGLQFLIQYYNGEERAKGNILERFSAQQFPDLHSELNLSSLELGDSALYFCASSVAVSSDSPLHFGNGTRLTVT.